One sample yielded the 28 T cell receptor beta chains listed below, sequenced in a study of OX40 agonist ivuxolimab in advanced cancers. Libraries were prepared by immunoSEQ multiplex PCR; TCRdb keeps only in-frame clonotypes and omits some of them. The sample lists 40,000 to 45,000 clones, about nine tenths occurring once. This material consisted of CD4+ or CD8+ T cells sorted from blood, taken in a trial of the OX40 agonist ivuxolimab. These receptors all stem from an adult with an advanced solid tumor such as melanoma, head and neck, liver or kidney cancer.

The CDR3 loop reads CASSYGQGLTYEQYF. CDR3 nucleotide sequence: TGTGCCAGCAGCTATGGACAGGGATTAACCTACGAGCAGTACTTC. The chain links TRBV5-4 to TRBJ2-7; 8 bases are shared with TRBD1. This CDR3 contains 15 residues. CDR1 and CDR2 from the germline V gene are SGHNT and YYREEE (reference sequence). V lost 3 bases, J lost 2 bases, and 7 bases stayed unmatched.

The CDR3 nucleotides are TGTGCCAGCAGCTTAGCGGGACGGACCTACAATGAGCAGTTCTTC. Its translation: CASSLAGRTYNEQFF. V gene TRBV11-3 combines with J gene TRBJ2-1, with D tentatively TRBD1 or TRBD2 (5 bases each). CDR1 is SGHNT, CDR2 YENEEA, per germline. The CDR3 loop spans 15 amino acids. V was shortened by 1 base and J by 2 bases, with 9 bases between the two germline ends.

This clone was seen a single time. J is TRBJ2-7 and V is TRBV18; no definite D call. Germline assignment: CDR1 KGHSH and CDR2 LQKENI. The germline V and J ends were trimmed by 5 bases and 2 bases, with 10 bases remaining between them. The CDR3 is 13 residues long. The CDR3 DNA sequence: TGTGCCAGCTCAGTGGGCCTTACCTACGAGCAGTACTTC. Protein product: CASSVGLTYEQYF.

For this clone: A junction end diverges from the germline sequence, so it may reflect a read error. This chain uses TRBV11-2 with TRBJ2-5, with no clear D. CDR3 length equals 14 residues. The germline V gene has CDR1 SGHAT and CDR2 FQNNGV. The CDR3 sequence is CASSLDGTQETQYF. CDR3 sequence (DNA): TGTGCCAGCAGCCTAGACGGCACCCAAGAGACCCAGTACTTC.

This clone was seen a single time. The chain couples TRBV5-1 to TRBJ2-1; 11 bases line up with TRBD2. CDR1 SGHRS and CDR2 YFSETQ come from the germline V gene. Trimming removed 3 bases from V and 10 bases from J; junction bases left unmatched: 12. The CDR3 spans 16 residues. Here the CDR3 DNA reads TGCGCCAGCAGCTCCATAGCGGGAGGGCCAGGTGGGGAGCAGTTCTTC. It specifies CASSSIAGGPGGEQFF. Using reference TRBV5-1 and TRBJ2-1 for the parts outside the CDR3, the full variable domain is KAGVTQTPRYLIKTRGQQVTLSCSPISGHRSVSWYQQTPGQGLQFLFEYFSETQRNKGNFPGRFSGRQFSNSRSEMNVSTLELGDSALYLCASSSIAGGPGGEQFFGPGTRLTVL.

This chain links TRBV5-6 with TRBJ2-7, with D perhaps matching TRBD2 (7 bases). The CDR3 runs 15 residues. Between the trimmed V and J ends, which lost 2 bases and 3 bases, there was a span of 15 bases. Germline-derived CDR1 and CDR2 are SGHDT and YYEEEE. The CDR3 loop reads CASSFGGGRNYEQYF. For the CDR3, the DNA is TGTGCCAGCAGCTTTGGGGGCGGGAGAAACTACGAGCAGTACTTC.

This clone appeared a few times. The chain links TRBV27 to TRBJ1-5, with 9 bases aligning to TRBD1. Losses at the gene ends were 7 bases for V and 4 bases for J; bases not matched to a gene: 8. From germline, CDR1 is MNHEY and CDR2 SMNVEV (reference sequence). The CDR3 runs to 15 residues. The CDR3 spells CASKAGQGPNQPQHF. The CDR3 coding sequence is TGTGCCAGCAAGGCCGGACAGGGGCCGAATCAGCCCCAGCATTTT.

The chain is built from TRBV19 and TRBJ2-2; D remains unclear. Germline CDR1 and CDR2: LNHDA and SQIVND (reference sequence). The CDR3 runs 12 residues. With 3 bases removed from V and 6 bases from J, the gap between germline ends came to 5 bases. As DNA, the CDR3 is TGTGCCAGTAGTATTGAGCCCGGGGAGCTGTTTTTT. Protein product: CASSIEPGELFF.

This clone was observed a few times. The chain has TRBV28 and TRBJ1-5; D is uncertain. The germline gives CDR1 MDHEN, CDR2 SYDVKM. The CDR3 is 13 amino acids. The V end was cut by 6 bases, the J end by 7 bases, with 13 bases between. The CDR3 loop is CASRGPSAQPQHF. The CDR3, as DNA: TGTGCCAGCAGAGGACCCTCGGCACAGCCCCAGCATTTT.

This clone was picked up one time. V gene TRBV6-1 combines with J gene TRBJ1-5; 7 positions agree with TRBD1. From germline, CDR1 is MNHNS and CDR2 SASEGT. V shed 3 bases, J shed 0 bases, and the junction held 8 bases outside the gene matches. This CDR3 has 17 residues. The DNA for the CDR3 is TGTGCCAGCAGTGAGGGATTCCGGGACAGTAGCAATCAGCCCCAGCATTTT. Amino acids: CASSEGFRDSSNQPQHF.

The V call is TRBV4-1, the J call TRBJ2-7; D unresolved. The CDR3 totals 14 residues. The germline gives CDR1 MGHRA, CDR2 YSYEKL. Trimming cost V 0 bases and J 6 bases, with 12 bases left between them. The CDR3 DNA follows: TGCGCCAGCAGCCAAGATGGATCGTTGACCGAGCAGTACTTC. It encodes CASSQDGSLTEQYF.

Worth noting for this clone: The junction departs from germline at one end; a sequencing error may be responsible. The CDR3 region is CASSPGPFSEQFF. As DNA, the CDR3 is TGTGCTAGCAGCCCCGGACCCTTTTCGGAGCAGTTCTTC. This chain connects TRBV7-7 to TRBJ2-1; D is unresolved. The germline V gene encodes CDR1 SSHAT and CDR2 FNYEAQ (reference sequence). The CDR3 contains 13 residues.

This chain connects TRBV7-3 to TRBJ2-6, with D maybe TRBD2 (6 bases). There are 15 residues in the CDR3. Germline V CDR1 and CDR2: SGHTA, FQGTGA. Between the trimmed V and J ends, which lost 2 bases and 2 bases, there was a span of 7 bases. CDR3 sequence reads: CASSLWGAGANVLTF. DNA of the CDR3: TGTGCCAGCAGCTTATGGGGGGCTGGGGCCAACGTCCTGACTTTC.

The chain joins TRBV7-6 to TRBJ2-7; D may correspond to TRBD1 or TRBD2 (5 bases each). The V end lost 5 bases, the J end lost 1 base, and 15 bases lay between the germline ends. This CDR3 contains 15 residues. Germline V lookup: CDR1 SGHVS, CDR2 FNYEAQ. The CDR3 reads CASSDLRGTSYEQYF. The CDR3 DNA sequence: TGTGCCAGCAGCGACTTACGGGGCACGTCCTACGAGCAGTACTTC.

V is TRBV7-9 and J is TRBJ2-7, with 12 bases matching TRBD2. Germline V lookup: CDR1 SEHNR, CDR2 FQNEAQ (reference sequence). V shed 5 bases, J shed 2 bases, and the junction held 7 bases outside the gene matches. The CDR3 covers 16 residues. As DNA, the CDR3 is TGTGCCAGCAGCCCTTACCGGACTAGCGGGACCTACGAGCAGTACTTC. This codes for CASSPYRTSGTYEQYF.

The chain links TRBV7-9 to TRBJ1-5; D is perhaps TRBD1 (6 bases). The ends were cut back, 1 base at V and 2 bases at J, with 6 bases in the middle. The CDR3 is 14 amino acids. Germline loops: CDR1 SEHNR, CDR2 FQNEAQ (reference sequence). CDR3 sequence: CASSLEGGNQPQHF. Here the CDR3 DNA reads TGTGCCAGCAGCTTAGAGGGGGGCAATCAGCCCCAGCATTTT.

The chain joins TRBV10-2 to TRBJ1-2; no firm D call. CDR3 length equals 13 residues. Trimming pared 11 bases from V and 4 bases from J, leaving 17 bases between. Germline CDR1 WSHSY, CDR2 SAAADI. CDR3 nucleotides: TGCGCCGCGAGGAACTCGGGCGGCTATGGCTACACCTTC. It yields the protein CAARNSGGYGYTF.

The chain recombines TRBV28 with TRBJ1-4, with 7 bases matching TRBD1. The CDR3 extends over 13 amino acids. V lost 8 bases, J lost 7 bases, and 7 bases stayed unmatched. The germline V gene encodes CDR1 MDHEN and CDR2 SYDVKM. CDR3 nucleotides: TGTGCCAGCGGAGACAGGGTGCCTGAAAAACTGTTTTTT. Translating gives CASGDRVPEKLFF.

V is TRBV28 and J is TRBJ1-2; D is possibly TRBD1 (5 bases). The germline V and J ends were trimmed by 6 bases and 6 bases, with 20 bases remaining between them. Per germline, CDR1 MDHEN and CDR2 SYDVKM. The length of the CDR3 is 15 residues. CDR3 sequence: CASSPQARTLNGYTF. The CDR3 region has the DNA TGTGCCAGCAGCCCTCAGGCGAGGACACTCAATGGCTACACCTTC.

The V and J genes are TRBV5-5 and TRBJ2-7, with 11 positions matching TRBD1. The V segment lost 4 bases and the J segment 7 bases; nucleotides outside the gene matches: 7. This CDR3 has 14 residues. Germline loops: CDR1 SGHKS, CDR2 YYEKEE (reference sequence). This CDR3 is CASSQGQGVWEQYF. As DNA, the CDR3 is TGTGCCAGCAGCCAGGGACAGGGGGTGTGGGAGCAGTACTTC.

The chain combines TRBV28 with TRBJ1-1; D unresolved. Germline CDR1 and CDR2: MDHEN and SYDVKM. Trimming shortened V by 3 bases and J by 5 bases, and 10 bases separated the two germline ends. The CDR3 loop spans 13 amino acids. The DNA for the CDR3 is TGTGCCAGCAGTTTCCCTGAGCGGACTGAAGCTTTCTTT. Its translation is CASSFPERTEAFF.

The J gene is TRBJ1-2, the V gene TRBV21-1. TRBV21-1 is assigned pseudogene status. The CDR3 spans 16 residues. The CDR3 loop reads CASSKEPEPSRYGYTF. Written as DNA, the CDR3 is TGTGCCAGCAGCAAAGAACCCGAGCCCTCGAGGTATGGCTACACCTTC.

The CDR3 DNA reads as TGCGCCAGCAGCTTGGTAGGGACAGGGGGAGATGGCTACACCTTC. Its protein is CASSLVGTGGDGYTF. The rearrangement links TRBV5-1 to TRBJ1-2; TRBD1 matches at 11 bases. The junction had 4 bases not matched to a gene; V was cut back by 0 bases and J by 6 bases. CDR3 size: 15 residues. From germline, CDR1 is SGHRS and CDR2 YFSETQ.

This chain uses TRBV5-3 with TRBJ2-3; TRBD2 is a possible D gene (6 bases). TRBV5-3 is given ORF status, its function remaining uncertain. V lost 3 bases to trimming and J lost 0 bases, with 11 bases between them. The CDR3 is 15 amino acids. The CDR3 nucleotides are TGTGCCAGAAGCTGCCGGGACTTGAGCACAGATACGCAGTATTTT. This codes for CARSCRDLSTDTQYF.

The V and J genes are TRBV5-1 and TRBJ2-2; no firm D call. There are 14 residues in the CDR3. Germline loops: CDR1 SGHRS, CDR2 YFSETQ. Trimming left V 5 bases short and J 9 bases short, with 17 bases between. The CDR3 is CASSPQLAGRELFF. CDR3 bases: TGCGCCAGCAGTCCACAGCTGGCCGGCAGGGAGCTGTTTTTT.

The J gene is TRBJ1-5, the V gene TRBV18; D might be TRBD1 (6 bases). The CDR3 consists of 14 residues. Trimming cost V 2 bases and J 7 bases, with 12 bases left between them. Germline V gives CDR1 KGHSH, CDR2 LQKENI. CDR3 nucleotide sequence: TGTGCCAGCTCACCAGCAGGGGAGAACCAGCCCCAGCATTTT. Translation: CASSPAGENQPQHF.

The V call is TRBV5-6, the J call TRBJ2-2, with a tentative D call TRBD1 (5 bases). Germline V gene lookup returns CDR1 SGHDT and CDR2 YYEEEE. V lost 0 bases, J lost 4 bases, and 7 bases lay in between. The CDR3 loop spans 14 amino acids. The CDR3 coding sequence is TGTGCCAGCAGCTTGGGGCAGGGCACCGGGGAGCTGTTTTTT. Amino acid sequence: CASSLGQGTGELFF.

The chain has TRBV7-9 and TRBJ2-2; no clear D. The CDR3 contains 12 residues. Germline V gene sequence: CDR1 SEHNR, CDR2 FQNEAQ (reference sequence). The ends were cut back, 5 bases at V and 10 bases at J, with 11 bases in the middle. The CDR3 here is CASSPLGEELFF. Written as DNA, the CDR3 is TGTGCCAGCAGCCCGTTGGGCGAGGAGCTGTTTTTT.